A selection of T cell receptor beta chains follows, all from one sample in a study of blood T cell repertoires in COVID-19. The repertoire was sequenced with immunoSEQ multiplex PCR; TCRdb's copy has only in-frame clones and lacks some. The sample records some 110,000 clones, just over 90% being singletons. The sequenced sample consisted of peripheral blood. The receptors shown here come from a human donor with active COVID-19. The donor label of this sample is uncertain. Each CDR3 is given with its conserved first and last residue. D genes are given only for firm matches. Rows may omit the clone size; those that give it use once, few, many or a size class.

11 | - | TRBJ1-2 | - | TRBV29-1 | TGCAGCGTTGAAAACATCTATGGCTACACCTTC | CSVENIYGYTF
18 | TRBD2 | TRBJ2-5 | many | TRBV10-1 | TGCGCCAGCAGTGAGTCGAGGGCCCTTGGGAGGGTTGAAGAGACCCAGTACTTC | CASSESRALGRVEETQYF
14 | TRBD1 | TRBJ1-1 | - | TRBV2 | TGTGCCAGCAGTGACCAGGGGGCGAACACTGAAGCTTTCTTT | CASSDQGANTEAFF
13 | - | TRBJ1-1 | - | TRBV6-5 | TGTGCCAGCAGTTTACCGGGACATCCTGAAGCTTTCTTT | CASSLPGHPEAFF
14 | TRBD1 | TRBJ1-2 | - | TRBV2 | TGTGCCAGCAGTATATATAAGACAGGGGAGGGCTACACCTTC | CASSIYKTGEGYTF
13 | - | TRBJ1-1 | - | TRBV7-8 | TGTGCCAGCGGCCTTACAGGGAACACTGAAGCTTTCTTT | CASGLTGNTEAFF
16 | TRBD2 | TRBJ2-3 | - | TRBV9 | TGTGCCAGCAGCGTAGCTGGAGCGGGGGCCACAGATACGCAGTATTTT | CASSVAGAGATDTQYF
13 | TRBD1 | TRBJ1-1 | - | TRBV19 | TGTGCCAGTAGACAGGGGATGAACACTGAAGCTTTCTTT | CASRQGMNTEAFF
11 | - | TRBJ2-5 | - | TRBV12-3/TRBV12-4 | TGTGCCAGCAGCGACTTAAAGACCCAGTACTTC | CASSDLKTQYF
13 | - | TRBJ1-6 | - | TRBV10-3 | TGTGCCATCAGGGGGCCCGGTGGTTCACCCCTCCACTTT | CAIRGPGGSPLHF
16 | TRBD1 | TRBJ1-1 | - | TRBV5-8 | TGTGCCAGCAGCTTGGGGACAGGGGGCCAGCTGTCTGAAGCTTTCTTT | CASSLGTGGQLSEAFF
15 | - | TRBJ2-5 | - | TRBV2 | TGTGCCAGCAGTACCCGGCAGACTTTACAAGAGACCCAGTACTTC | CASSTRQTLQETQYF
17 | - | TRBJ1-4 | - | TRBV3-1/TRBV3-2 | TGTGCCAGCAGCCAAGCCTTGGGGACGGGGGATAATGAAAAACTGTTTTTT | CASSQALGTGDNEKLFF
14 | TRBD1 | TRBJ1-1 | - | TRBV19 | TGTGCCAGTAGTATCGAGGTAACAGGGGTTGAAGCTTTCTTT | CASSIEVTGVEAFF
14 | - | TRBJ2-7 | - | TRBV10-3 | TGTGCCATCAGTGACCAGGGAGGATCCTACGAGCAGTACTTC | CAISDQGGSYEQYF
13 | - | TRBJ1-1 | once | TRBV30 | TGTGCCTGGAAATCTCTCCTGAACACTGAAGCTTTCTTT | CAWKSLLNTEAFF
16 | TRBD1 | TRBJ1-2 | - | TRBV6-2/TRBV6-3 | TGTGCCAGCAGCCTTCGACAGGGGGCGGAAGTCTATGGCTACACCTTC | CASSLRQGAEVYGYTF
14 | - | TRBJ1-6 | - | TRBV6-2/TRBV6-3 | TGTGCCAGCAGTGGGGCGCGCAGGCCTTCACCCCTCCACTTT | CASSGARRPSPLHF
16 | TRBD1 | TRBJ2-7 | - | TRBV11-2 | TGTGCCAGCAGCTTAATGACCGGGACAGGGGTCTACGAGCAGTACTTC | CASSLMTGTGVYEQYF
11 | TRBD1 | TRBJ2-1 | - | TRBV28 | TGTGCCAGCAGCTCCGGGACAGGGTGGTTCTTC | CASSSGTGWFF
16 | TRBD2 | TRBJ2-5 | - | TRBV2 | TGTGCCAGCAGTAAGAGACTAGCGGGGGCAGAATTGGCCCAGTACTTC | CASSKRLAGAELAQYF
15 | TRBD1 | TRBJ2-3 | - | TRBV2 | TGTGCCAGCAATCGGGACAGGGGTCTCACAGATACGCAGTATTTT | CASNRDRGLTDTQYF
18 | - | TRBJ1-1 | - | TRBV7-2 | TGTGCCAGCAGCTTAGCGTTAGGGGAACCCGGCTTTGTAACTGAAGCTTTCTTT | CASSLALGEPGFVTEAFF
15 | TRBD2 | TRBJ2-1 | - | TRBV6-4 | TGTGCCAGCAGTGTGCGCGGGGGACCCTACAATGAGCAGTTCTTC | CASSVRGGPYNEQFF
14 | TRBD1 | TRBJ1-2 | - | TRBV5-1 | TGCGCCAGCAGCTTGGTGGGACAGGGGCAAGGCTACACCTTC | CASSLVGQGQGYTF
14 | TRBD1 | TRBJ1-2 | - | TRBV18 | TGTGCCAGCTCATCCGGAGGGGGCGTGGATGGCTACACCTTC | CASSSGGGVDGYTF
14 | - | TRBJ2-1 | once | TRBV19 | TGTGCCAGTAGTAGTCCCGGAGAGTACAATGAGCAGTTCTTC | CASSSPGEYNEQFF
17 | - | TRBJ1-2 | - | TRBV29-1 | TGCAGCGTTGAAGATTGGGTATGGGACTCGCCTGGTAAGGGCTACACCTTC | CSVEDWVWDSPGKGYTF
17 | TRBD1 | TRBJ1-1 | - | TRBV14 | TGTGCCAGCAGCCAAGATCTGGGACAGGCGATGAACACTGAAGCTTTCTTT | CASSQDLGQAMNTEAFF
12 | - | TRBJ2-3 | - | TRBV29-1 | TGCAGCGTTGATATTACTACAGATACGCAGTATTTT | CSVDITTDTQYF
13 | - | TRBJ2-5 | - | TRBV7-2 | TGTGCCAGCAGCTCACAGGGTCCAGAGACCCAGTACTTC | CASSSQGPETQYF
15 | TRBD1 | TRBJ1-4 | - | TRBV6-1 | TGTGCCAGCAGTGAACTCCCGGGACAGGGTTTTGGACTGTTTTTT | CASSELPGQGFGLFF